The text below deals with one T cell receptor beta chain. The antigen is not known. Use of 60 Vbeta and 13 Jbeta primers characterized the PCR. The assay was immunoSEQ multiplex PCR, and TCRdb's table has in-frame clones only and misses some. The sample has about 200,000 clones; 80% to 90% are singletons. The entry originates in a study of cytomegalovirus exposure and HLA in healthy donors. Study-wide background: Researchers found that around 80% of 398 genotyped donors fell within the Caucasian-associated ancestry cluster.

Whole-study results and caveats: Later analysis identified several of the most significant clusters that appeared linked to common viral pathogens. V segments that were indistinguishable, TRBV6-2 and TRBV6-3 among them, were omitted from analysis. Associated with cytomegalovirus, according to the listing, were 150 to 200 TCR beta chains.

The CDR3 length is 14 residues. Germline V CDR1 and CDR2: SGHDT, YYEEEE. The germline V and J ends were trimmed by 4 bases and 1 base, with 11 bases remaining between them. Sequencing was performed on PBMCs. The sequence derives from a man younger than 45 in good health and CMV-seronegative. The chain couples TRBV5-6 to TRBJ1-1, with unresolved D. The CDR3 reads CASSPDSWNTEAFF. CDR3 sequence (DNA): TGTGCCAGCAGCCCGGACTCTTGGAACACTGAAGCTTTCTTT.